A single sample is the source of the 29 T cell receptor beta chains below, sequenced in a study of T cell repertoires in cytomegalovirus infection. Antigen specificity for these receptors is unknown. Via MiXCR, TCRdb re-called the reads, giving one row per CDR3 protein. The table has some 500,000 distinct CDR3 sequences, approximately 40% seen once. Sequences were derived from cultured PBMCs, sampled from culture after CMV antigen stimulation. The receptors stem from a human donor in good health (CMV status not recorded). Some clones in this sample may be carry-over from other donors' samples.

The chain couples TRBV12-3 or TRBV12-4 to TRBJ2-1; TRBD2 matches at 10 bases. J lost 9 bases, V lost 5 bases, and 13 bases had no gene match. This CDR3 spans 16 amino acids. As DNA, the CDR3 is TGTGCCAGCAGTCCCCTCTTACTAGCGGGAAGGGGTGAGCAGTTCTTC. Translated, it gives CASSPLLLAGRGEQFF.

The V gene is TRBV7-2, the J gene TRBJ2-2, with D perhaps matching TRBD2 (6 bases). CDR1 and CDR2 from the germline V gene are SGHTA and FQGNSA. The V gene lost 0 bases and the J gene lost 5 bases, with 10 bases spanning the gap. The CDR3 totals 15 residues. The CDR3 here is CASSLARLVTGELFF. For the CDR3, the DNA is TGTGCCAGCAGCTTAGCCAGACTAGTTACCGGGGAGCTGTTTTTT.

The V and J genes are TRBV29-1 and TRBJ2-7, with D possibly being TRBD1 (6 bases). Germline V gene sequence: CDR1 SQVTM, CDR2 ANQGSEA. This CDR3 region has 15 residues. Trimming stripped 1 base from V and 0 bases from J, with 13 bases between. The CDR3 is CSVEATGQSSYEQYF. CDR3 bases: TGCAGCGTTGAAGCGACAGGCCAAAGCTCCTACGAGCAGTACTTC.

This sequence joins TRBV29-1 and TRBJ2-1; 8 bases match TRBD2. The CDR3 runs 14 residues. J gave up 8 bases and V 5 bases, and 11 bases lay outside the gene matches. CDR1 SQVTM and CDR2 ANQGSEA come from the germline V gene. The CDR3 DNA is TGCAGCGTTCCTACTAGCGGCCTACGGGATGAGCAGTTCTTC. Translated, it gives CSVPTSGLRDEQFF.

This rearrangement joins TRBV7-8 to TRBJ2-3; D is unclear. Germline V gene data show CDR1 as SGHVS and CDR2 as FQNEAQ. The CDR3 is 14 amino acids. V was clipped by 4 bases and J by 1 base, with 9 bases between them. CDR3 bases: TGTGCCAGCAGCTCGACAAGGGGCACAGATACGCAGTATTTT. Protein product: CASSSTRGTDTQYF.

This chain links TRBV7-8 with TRBJ2-7; TRBD2 agrees at 12 bases. The J segment lost 0 bases and the V segment lost 2 bases, leaving 2 bases of the junction unmatched. This CDR3 is built from 16 residues. CDR1 is SGHVS, CDR2 FQNEAQ, per germline. The CDR3 DNA reads as TGTGCCAGCAGCTTACCGACTAGCGGGGGCTCCTACGAGCAGTACTTC. Translated: CASSLPTSGGSYEQYF.

The rearrangement uses TRBV10-3 and TRBJ2-5, with D maybe TRBD2 (5 bases). The CDR3 extends over 12 amino acids. Deletions cut 8 bases from V and 5 bases from J, with 12 bases between. Germline V lookup: CDR1 ENHRY, CDR2 SYGVKD. In DNA, the CDR3 is TGTGCCATCCGGGAAGTAGGCGAGACCCAGTACTTC. It yields the protein CAIREVGETQYF.

This clonotype has just a few counts. The chain employs TRBV20-1 and TRBJ2-5; 8 bases align to TRBD1. CDR3 length equals 13 residues. The V and J ends lost 6 bases and 0 bases, in that order; junction bases with no gene match: 3. Germline values: CDR1 DFQATT, CDR2 SNEGSKA (reference sequence). The CDR3 DNA follows: TGCAGTGCCAGACAGGGGAACCAAGAGACCCAGTACTTC. This translates into CSARQGNQETQYF.

In this sample, this clonotype turned up a few times. CDR3 sequence (DNA): TGTGCCAGCAAGAGGGGCACTGAAGCTTTCTTT. Translated, it gives CASKRGTEAFF. V gene TRBV12-3 or TRBV12-4 combines with J gene TRBJ1-1, with D maybe TRBD1 (5 bases). The V gene lost 7 bases and the J gene lost 4 bases, with 7 bases spanning the gap. The CDR3 is 11 amino acids.

This clonotype appeared a few times. V and J are TRBV4-1 and TRBJ1-2; 11 bases match TRBD1. J lost 5 bases, V lost 6 bases, and 8 bases had no gene match. The CDR3 has 15 residues. CDR1 is MGHRA and CDR2 is YSYEKL in the germline V gene. Written as DNA, the CDR3 is TGCGCCAGCAGAAATCCCGGGACAGGGGGGTATGGCTACACCTTC. Protein product: CASRNPGTGGYGYTF.

This rearrangement joins TRBV6-1 to TRBJ1-4, with D possibly TRBD1 on 6 matching bases. The V and J ends lost 7 bases and 5 bases respectively, with 17 bases between them. The CDR3 contains 15 residues. In germline, CDR1 is MNHNS, CDR2 SASEGT. The CDR3: CASTRGHQGNEKLFF. The CDR3 nucleotides read TGTGCCAGCACCCGAGGACACCAGGGGAATGAAAAACTGTTTTTT.

This clonotype was observed a handful of times. The chain couples TRBV4-1 to TRBJ2-1; weak D call: TRBD2 (6 bases). The germline CDR1 and CDR2 sequences are MGHRA and YSYEKL. Deletions cut 0 bases from V and 0 bases from J, with 15 bases between. The CDR3 runs 18 residues. The CDR3 DNA reads as TGCGCCAGCAGCCAAGATCCCCTACGGGGGAGCTCCTACAATGAGCAGTTCTTC. It codes for CASSQDPLRGSSYNEQFF.

The chain uses TRBV7-6 and TRBJ2-5; TRBD1 is a possible D gene (5 bases). Germline V CDR1 and CDR2: SGHVS, FNYEAQ. Trimming removed 5 bases at V and 7 bases at J, with 11 bases between. The CDR3 has 12 residues. The CDR3 spells CASSAGAGTQYF. In DNA, the CDR3 is TGTGCCAGCAGCGCTGGGGCCGGGACCCAGTACTTC.

The V call is TRBV19, the J call TRBJ1-1; D is possibly TRBD1 (6 bases). Trimming stripped 7 bases from V and 6 bases from J, with 24 bases between. This CDR3 region has 16 residues. CDR1 and CDR2 from the germline V gene are LNHDA and SQIVND (reference sequence). Written as DNA, the CDR3 is TGTGCCAGTAAAGCGGCGGGCAGGGGACCTAACGCTGAAGCTTTCTTT. This encodes CASKAAGRGPNAEAFF.

There are a few counts of this clonotype. The chain combines TRBV6-5 with TRBJ2-2; possible D gene TRBD1, 6 bases. Germline CDR1 MNHEY, CDR2 SVGAGI. Trimming took 2 bases from V and 4 from J, leaving 11 bases between them. The CDR3 covers 15 residues. This chain's CDR3 is CASSYKTGSTGELFF. The CDR3 bases are TGTGCCAGCAGTTACAAAACAGGGAGCACCGGGGAGCTGTTTTTT.

The V and J genes are TRBV7-2 and TRBJ2-2; the D gene could be TRBD1 or TRBD2 (5 bases each). Germline values: CDR1 SGHTA, CDR2 FQGNSA. V gave up 5 bases and J gave up 7 bases, with 11 bases separating them. The CDR3 sequence is 13 residues long. CDR3: CASSGTLGGELFF. The DNA for the CDR3 is TGTGCCAGCAGCGGGACCCTGGGCGGGGAGCTGTTTTTT. Full variable domain (missing parts from reference TRBV7-2 and TRBJ2-2): GAGVSQSPSNKVTEKGKDVELRCDPISGHTALYWYRQSLGQGLEFLIYFQGNSAPDKSGLPSDRFSAERTGGSVSTLTIQRTQQEDSAVYLCASSGTLGGELFFGEGSRLTVL.

This clonotype was observed a handful of times. The chain links TRBV4-1 to TRBJ1-6; TRBD1 matches 8 bases. The V gene end was trimmed by 4 bases and the J gene end by 7 bases; junction bases not matched to a gene: 9. The germline V gene has CDR1 MGHRA and CDR2 YSYEKL. This CDR3 spans 16 amino acids. The CDR3 protein is CASSRWTGYGNSPLHF. CDR3 in DNA: TGCGCCAGCAGCCGCTGGACAGGGTATGGCAATTCACCCCTCCACTTT.

This clonotype was observed a few times. The chain carries TRBV6-5 and TRBJ2-5; D unresolved. The germline V gene encodes CDR1 MNHEY and CDR2 SVGAGI. Trimming left V 2 bases short and J 5 bases short, with 12 bases between. This CDR3 region has 14 residues. The CDR3 sequence is CASSYPGPGETQYF. DNA for the CDR3: TGTGCCAGCAGTTACCCCGGGCCCGGCGAGACCCAGTACTTC.

This clonotype was recorded a few times. The V call is TRBV7-8, the J call TRBJ1-2, with D possibly matching TRBD1 (6 bases). Trimming removed 1 base from V and 0 bases from J, with 12 bases in between. This CDR3 has 16 residues. Germline CDR1 reads SGHVS; CDR2 reads FQNEAQ. CDR3 nucleotides: TGTGCCAGCAGCTTAGGAAGGTGGACAGCTAACTATGGCTACACCTTC. Translating it yields CASSLGRWTANYGYTF.

The chain links TRBV6-5 to TRBJ2-2; no firm D call. CDR3 length: 16 amino acids. The germline V and J ends were trimmed by 4 bases and 0 bases, with 12 bases remaining between them. Germline V CDR1 and CDR2: MNHEY, SVGAGI. Here the CDR3 reads CASSSILGSNTGELFF. CDR3 coding DNA: TGTGCCAGCAGTTCCATCTTGGGGTCGAACACCGGGGAGCTGTTTTTT.

A few counts support this clonotype. The chain uses TRBV6-6 and TRBJ2-1; TRBD1 agrees at 11 bases. There are 15 residues in the CDR3. The V and J ends lost 2 bases and 8 bases, in that order; junction bases with no gene match: 5. Germline V gives CDR1 MNHNY, CDR2 SVGAGI (reference sequence). In DNA form, the CDR3 reads TGTGCCAGCAGTTACCCGGGACAGGGGGGGGATGAGCAGTTCTTC. It is translated as CASSYPGQGGDEQFF.

This clonotype was observed a few times. The chain recombines TRBV7-2 with TRBJ2-2; D ambiguous. The V end lost 1 base, the J end lost 10 bases, and 7 bases lay between the germline ends. CDR1 is SGHTA, CDR2 FQGNSA, per germline. The CDR3 spans 12 residues. CDR3 residues: CASSLGPSELFF. Written as DNA, the CDR3 is TGTGCCAGCAGCTTAGGCCCTTCGGAGCTGTTTTTT.

Only a few counts were recorded for this clonotype. The chain combines TRBV7-2 with TRBJ1-5; D unresolved. Germline lookup yields CDR1 SGHTA and CDR2 FQGNSA. V was clipped by 3 bases and J by 0 bases, with 9 bases between them. This CDR3 comprises 15 residues. Here the CDR3 reads CASSFGQISNQPQHF. CDR3 sequence (DNA): TGTGCCAGCAGCTTTGGGCAAATTAGCAATCAGCCCCAGCATTTT.

The chain combines TRBV7-9 with TRBJ2-7; 9 nucleotides match TRBD2. Trimming removed 4 bases from V and 0 bases from J; junction bases left unmatched: 4. This CDR3 is built from 15 residues. CDR1 and CDR2 (germline): SEHNR, FQNEAQ (reference sequence). The CDR3 protein is CASSSGLALSYEQYF. DNA of the CDR3: TGTGCCAGCAGCTCGGGACTAGCCCTCTCCTACGAGCAGTACTTC.

The CDR3 sequence is CASSLALAEDTQYF. CDR3 sequence (DNA): TGCGCCAGCAGCTTGGCCTTGGCGGAAGATACGCAGTATTTT. This chain links TRBV5-1 with TRBJ2-3, with D hard to call. Germline CDR1 and CDR2: SGHRS and YFSETQ. The length of the CDR3 is 14 residues. Trimming stripped 0 bases from V and 5 bases from J, with 10 bases between. The full variable domain, rest sourced from reference TRBV5-1 and TRBJ2-3, is KAGVTQTPRYLIKTRGQQVTLSCSPISGHRSVSWYQQTPGQGLQFLFEYFSETQRNKGNFPGRFSGRQFSNSRSEMNVSTLELGDSALYLCASSLALAEDTQYFGPGTRLTVL.

This clonotype occurred a few times. The chain couples TRBV6-1 to TRBJ2-6; D is unclear. With 8 bases removed from V and 0 bases from J, the gap between germline ends came to 17 bases. There are 17 residues in the CDR3. Germline CDR1 is MNHNS and CDR2 is SASEGT. Written as DNA, the CDR3 is TGTGCCAGCGCTAGGTCCCTAACAAGCTCTGGGGCCAACGTCCTGACTTTC. Its protein is CASARSLTSSGANVLTF.

The chain carries TRBV20-1 and TRBJ1-2, with TRBD1 identical over 9 bases. Trimming at V came to 0 bases and at J to 2 bases, leaving 19 bases not matched to a gene. In germline, CDR1 is DFQATT, CDR2 SNEGSKA (reference sequence). The CDR3 has 20 amino acids. The CDR3: CSARDHMLLGQGDANYGYTF. In DNA, the CDR3 is TGCAGTGCTAGAGATCACATGCTCCTGGGACAGGGCGACGCGAACTATGGCTACACCTTC.

This clonotype was counted ten times or more. The chain joins TRBV7-2 to TRBJ2-3, with D possibly called TRBD1 or TRBD2 (5 bases each). Per the germline V gene, CDR1 is SGHTA and CDR2 is FQGNSA. V gave up 5 bases and J gave up 2 bases, with 11 bases separating them. This CDR3 comprises 14 residues. Here the CDR3 reads CASSALGDTDTQYF. As DNA, the CDR3 is TGTGCCAGCAGCGCCTTGGGGGACACAGATACGCAGTATTTT.

This chain connects TRBV4-1 to TRBJ1-2; D is unclear. From germline, CDR1 is MGHRA and CDR2 YSYEKL. The CDR3 consists of 15 residues. The ends were cut back, 2 bases at V and 6 bases at J, with 16 bases in the middle. The CDR3 spells CASSQNTGNWDGYTF. CDR3 in DNA: TGCGCCAGCAGCCAAAATACTGGGAACTGGGATGGCTACACCTTC.